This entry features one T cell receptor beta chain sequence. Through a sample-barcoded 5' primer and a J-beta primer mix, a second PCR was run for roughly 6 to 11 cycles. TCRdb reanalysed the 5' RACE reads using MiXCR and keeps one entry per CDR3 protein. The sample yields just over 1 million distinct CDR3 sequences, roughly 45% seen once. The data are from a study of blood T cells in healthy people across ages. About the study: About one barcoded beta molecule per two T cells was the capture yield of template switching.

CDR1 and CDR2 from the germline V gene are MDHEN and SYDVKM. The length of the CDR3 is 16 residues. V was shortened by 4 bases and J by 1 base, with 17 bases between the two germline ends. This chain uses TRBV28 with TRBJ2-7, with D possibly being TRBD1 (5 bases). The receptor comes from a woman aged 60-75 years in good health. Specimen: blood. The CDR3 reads CASSSDLGANSYEQYF. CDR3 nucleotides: TGTGCCAGCAGTTCGGATTTAGGGGCTAATTCCTACGAGCAGTACTTC.